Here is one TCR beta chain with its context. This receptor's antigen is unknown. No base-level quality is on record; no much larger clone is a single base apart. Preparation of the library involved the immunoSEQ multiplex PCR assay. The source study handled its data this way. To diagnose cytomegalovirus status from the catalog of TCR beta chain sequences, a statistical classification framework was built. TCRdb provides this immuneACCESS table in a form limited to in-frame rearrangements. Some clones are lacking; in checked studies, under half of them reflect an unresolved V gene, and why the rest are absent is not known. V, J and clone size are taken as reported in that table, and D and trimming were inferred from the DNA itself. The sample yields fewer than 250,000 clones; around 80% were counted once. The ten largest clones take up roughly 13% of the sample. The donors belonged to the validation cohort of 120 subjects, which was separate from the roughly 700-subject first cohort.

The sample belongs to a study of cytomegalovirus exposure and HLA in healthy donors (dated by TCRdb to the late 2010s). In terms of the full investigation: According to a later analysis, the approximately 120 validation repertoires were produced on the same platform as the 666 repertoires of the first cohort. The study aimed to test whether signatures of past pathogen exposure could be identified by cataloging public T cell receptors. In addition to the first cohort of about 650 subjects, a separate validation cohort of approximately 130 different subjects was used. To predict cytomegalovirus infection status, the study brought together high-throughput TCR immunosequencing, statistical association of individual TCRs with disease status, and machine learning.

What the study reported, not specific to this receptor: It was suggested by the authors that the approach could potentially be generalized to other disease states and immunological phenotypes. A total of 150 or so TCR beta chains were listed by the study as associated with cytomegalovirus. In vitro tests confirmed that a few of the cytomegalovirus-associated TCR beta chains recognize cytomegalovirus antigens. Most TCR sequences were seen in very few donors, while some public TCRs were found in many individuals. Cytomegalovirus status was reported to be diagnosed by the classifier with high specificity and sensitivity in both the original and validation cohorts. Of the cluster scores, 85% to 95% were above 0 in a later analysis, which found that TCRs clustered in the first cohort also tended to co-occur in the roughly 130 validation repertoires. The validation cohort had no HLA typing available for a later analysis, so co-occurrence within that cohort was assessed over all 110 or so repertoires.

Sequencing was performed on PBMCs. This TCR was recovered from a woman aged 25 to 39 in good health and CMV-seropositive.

The CDR3 is CASSFAGEGLQETQYF. The nucleotides read TGTGCCAGCAGCTTTGCCGGAGAGGGGCTCCAAGAGACCCAGTACTTC. The sequence is built from TRBV13 and TRBJ2-5; the D gene may be TRBD1 or TRBD2, since each aligns over 5 bases. V sheds 3 bases and J sheds 1 base, leaving 15 bases between their ends. Including the terminal cysteine and phenylalanine, the CDR3 comprises 16 residues. Just CDR3 DNA is preserved here, 48 bases in frame from base 1. In the germline V gene (reference sequence), CDR1 corresponds to PRHDT and CDR2 to FYEKMQ.